Here is one TCR beta chain with its context. Its antigen is currently unknown. Peripheral blood was drawn, about 10 milliliters per donor. Germline assignment: CDR1 LGHDT and CDR2 YNNKEL (reference sequence). This CDR3 is built from 16 residues. V dropped 4 bases and J dropped 2 bases, with 15 bases sitting between them. A sample-barcoded 5' primer and a J-beta primer mix were used in a second PCR of roughly 6 to 11 cycles. Using its own MiXCR run on the 5' RACE reads, TCRdb lists one record per CDR3 protein. The table shows fewer than 1 million distinct CDR3 sequences, with under 45% occurring only once. The record originates from a study of blood T cells in healthy people across ages. Findings of the study overall: What prevented conclusive comparison of naive and antigen-experienced cells was that PBMCs were unsorted.

This chain links TRBV3-1 with TRBJ2-1, with a weak D call TRBD2 (6 bases). The source material was blood. The receptor was derived from a man aged 60 to 75 in good health. CDR3 in amino acids: CASSPPLRGPYNEQFF. The CDR3 region has the DNA TGTGCCAGCAGCCCTCCATTGCGGGGCCCCTACAATGAGCAGTTCTTC.